This passage covers 9 T cell receptor beta chains from one sample sequenced in a study of T cell responses to AZD1222 COVID-19 vaccine. The method was immunoSEQ multiplex PCR; TCRdb's version includes in-frame clones alone and lacks a portion of them. Of about 100,000 clones detected, more than 70% appear once; the ten largest clones hold 4% to 5%. The sample in question was peripheral blood, obtained on day 0 of MenACWY control vaccination. These receptors came from an adult in good health.

This chain joins TRBV7-8 and TRBJ2-5, with D possibly TRBD2 on 5 matching bases. Germline values: CDR1 SGHVS, CDR2 FQNEAQ. This CDR3 comprises 14 residues. The V end lost 5 bases, the J end lost 7 bases, and 17 bases lay between the germline ends. DNA of the CDR3: TGTGCCAGCAGCCTCGCGCGCGGGTTTGGGACCCAGTACTTC. Translating it yields CASSLARGFGTQYF.

This clone showed up just once. V is TRBV28 and J is TRBJ1-2; 9 bases fit TRBD1. The CDR3 covers 13 residues. Trimming took 6 bases from V and 4 from J; bases not matched to a gene: 3. Germline V CDR1 and CDR2: MDHEN, SYDVKM. The CDR3 region is CASSLTGGYGYTF. In DNA form, the CDR3 reads TGTGCCAGCAGCCTGACAGGGGGCTATGGCTACACCTTC.

A single count supports this clone. V gene TRBV9 combines with J gene TRBJ2-3, with D maybe TRBD2 (5 bases). The CDR3 has 15 amino acids. V was shortened by 2 bases and J by 4 bases, with 14 bases between the two germline ends. Germline assignment: CDR1 SGDLS and CDR2 YYNGEE. As DNA, the CDR3 is TGTGCCAGCAGCGTGAGGCTCCGGCGGGCAGATACGCAGTATTTT. Its translation is CASSVRLRRADTQYF.

The chain uses TRBV5-1 and TRBJ2-7; TRBD1 is a possible D gene (6 bases). The germline V gene has CDR1 SGHRS and CDR2 YFSETQ. This CDR3 comprises 14 residues. The V end lost 5 bases, the J end lost 2 bases, and 14 bases lay between the germline ends. CDR3 loop: CASRWDTQTYEQYF. CDR3 sequence (DNA): TGCGCCAGCAGATGGGACACTCAGACCTACGAGCAGTACTTC.

Only one count was recorded for this clone. This chain connects TRBV5-1 to TRBJ2-4, with TRBD1 as a possible D gene (5 bases). The CDR3 has 18 residues. Germline loops: CDR1 SGHRS, CDR2 YFSETQ. V was cut by 4 bases and J by 0 bases, with 20 bases left in between. DNA of the CDR3: TGCGCCAGCAGCCTGACGATCTCGAGTAGGGGAGCCAAAAACATTCAGTACTTC. Amino acids: CASSLTISSRGAKNIQYF.

In its sample, this clone was seen a few times. This chain connects TRBV18 to TRBJ2-3, with 9 positions matching TRBD2. The CDR3 consists of 16 residues. Per the germline V gene, CDR1 is KGHSH and CDR2 is LQKENI. Trimming cost V 5 bases and J 5 bases; bases outside gene matches: 11. The CDR3 coding sequence is TGTGCCAGCTCAGCACGGACTAGCGTAGGGGTAGATACGCAGTATTTT. Its protein is CASSARTSVGVDTQYF.

CDR3 DNA: TGTGCCAGCAGCCTCGGACCTCTGGGATTCTATCAGCCCCAGCATTTT. It yields the protein CASSLGPLGFYQPQHF. The J gene is TRBJ1-5, the V gene TRBV7-2, with no clear D. CDR1 SGHTA and CDR2 FQGNSA come from the germline V gene. V was trimmed by 5 bases and J by 5 bases, leaving 19 bases between them. There are 16 residues in the CDR3.

The DNA of the CDR3 is TGTGCCAGCAGTTTGGGGGAACAACTTGGCTACACCTTC. Translation: CASSLGEQLGYTF. The chain is built from TRBV12-3 or TRBV12-4 and TRBJ1-2; D is perhaps TRBD1 (5 bases). The V and J ends lost 3 bases and 7 bases respectively, with 12 bases between them. There are 13 residues in the CDR3.

The chain employs TRBV19 and TRBJ2-1; TRBD1 might be the D (5 bases). CDR1 and CDR2 (germline): LNHDA, SQIVND (reference sequence). Trimming stripped 1 base from V and 6 bases from J, with 10 bases between. The CDR3 has 14 amino acids. In nucleotides, the CDR3 is TGTGCCAGTAGTATAGGGGTTAGGGGCAATGAGCAGTTCTTC. Amino acid sequence: CASSIGVRGNEQFF.